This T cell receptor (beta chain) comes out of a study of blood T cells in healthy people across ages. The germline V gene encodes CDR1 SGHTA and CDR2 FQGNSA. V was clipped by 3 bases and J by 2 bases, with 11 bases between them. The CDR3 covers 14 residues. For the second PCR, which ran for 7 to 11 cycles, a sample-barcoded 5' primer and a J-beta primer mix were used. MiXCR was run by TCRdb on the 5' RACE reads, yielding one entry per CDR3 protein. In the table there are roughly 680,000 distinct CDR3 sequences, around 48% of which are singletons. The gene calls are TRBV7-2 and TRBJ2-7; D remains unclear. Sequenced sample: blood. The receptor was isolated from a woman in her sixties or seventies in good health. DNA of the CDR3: TGTGCCAGCAGCTTGGCAGTACTCACCTACGAGCAGTACTTC. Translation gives CASSLAVLTYEQYF.